This TCR beta chain was sequenced in a study of shared clonotypes between healthy human individuals. Study results and caveats: A generally larger estimated richness was seen in naive subsets than in memory subsets.

Sequencing was performed with immunoSEQ multiplex PCR; in TCRdb, only in-frame clones are kept and a portion is missing. Among more than 400,000 clones listed, 90% to 96% were seen once. V gave up 0 bases and J gave up 3 bases; unmatched junction bases: 1. This CDR3 is built from 15 residues. Germline CDR1 is LGHNA and CDR2 is YNFKEQ. Regarding this clone: Its antigen remains unidentified.

This chain connects TRBV4-2 to TRBJ2-3; TRBD1 agrees at 9 bases. The specimen sequenced was naive CD4+ T cells sorted from blood. The subset is: CD45RA+ positively selected. This receptor was identified in a woman aged 25 to 39 in good health. The CDR3 here is CASSQDGTGTDTQYF. CDR3 sequence (DNA): TGTGCCAGCAGCCAAGACGGGACAGGGACAGATACGCAGTATTTT.